The entry that follows covers one TCR beta chain sequence. CDR3 size: 16 residues. The V and J ends lost 7 bases and 0 bases respectively, with 19 bases between them. Germline V gives CDR1 MNHEY, CDR2 SMNVEV (reference sequence). The PCR made use of 60 Vbeta and 13 Jbeta primers. The protocol was immunoSEQ multiplex PCR, while the TCRdb copy is restricted to in-frame clones and leaves out a portion. Counted here are about 120,000 clones, roughly 69% occurring once; the ten biggest clones make up over 8.5%. This sample is drawn from a study of cytomegalovirus exposure and HLA in healthy donors. The sequenced sample was PBMCs. The TCR sequence derives from a woman in her thirties or forties in good health and CMV-seropositive. The chain couples TRBV27 to TRBJ2-7; D is undetermined. CDR3 amino acids: CASTSSLTQPSYEQYF. In nucleotides, the CDR3 is TGTGCCAGCACCAGCTCCCTGACTCAGCCCTCCTACGAGCAGTACTTC.